This T cell receptor beta chain originates from a study of blood T cell repertoires in COVID-19. Study-level information: The United States, Italy and Spain were the sources of the acute and convalescent COVID-19 samples. PBMCs, B-cell-depleted T cells, or T cells were the source of the cDNA or gDNA that made up the material.

As originally analysed: The assay estimated nucleated cells by amplifying reference gene primers. The table came from immunoSEQ multiplex PCR; TCRdb's copy has only in-frame clones and leaves some out. That table is the source of V, J and clone size, and D and trimming were worked out from the DNA. The sample carries about 150,000 clones, around 73% recorded once. This clone appeared a few times. What was sequenced was peripheral blood. The receptor comes from a man in his sixties who had recovered from COVID-19.

CDR3 sequence (DNA): TGTGCCAGCAGTTCTCCTGATACAGGGGGCGCGTCGTTCTTC. It codes for CASSSPDTGGASFF. This chain uses TRBV7-9 with TRBJ2-1; TRBD1 agrees at 9 bases. Per germline, CDR1 SEHNR and CDR2 FQNEAQ (reference sequence). This CDR3 region has 14 residues. J lost 15 bases, V lost 6 bases, and 15 bases had no gene match.